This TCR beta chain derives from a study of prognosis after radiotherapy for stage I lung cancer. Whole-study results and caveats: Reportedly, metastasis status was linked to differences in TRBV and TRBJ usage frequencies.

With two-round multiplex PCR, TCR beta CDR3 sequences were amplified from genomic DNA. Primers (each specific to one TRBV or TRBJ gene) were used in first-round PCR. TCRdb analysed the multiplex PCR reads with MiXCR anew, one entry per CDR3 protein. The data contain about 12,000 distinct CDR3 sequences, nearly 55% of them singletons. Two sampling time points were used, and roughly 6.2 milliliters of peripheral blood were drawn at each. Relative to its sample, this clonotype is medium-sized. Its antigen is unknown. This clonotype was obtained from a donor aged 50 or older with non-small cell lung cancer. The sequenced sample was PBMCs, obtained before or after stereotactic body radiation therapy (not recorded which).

DNA for the CDR3: TGTGCCAGTACCTTGGGAGGGATCGATGGCTACACCTTC. Amino acids: CASTLGGIDGYTF. The chain carries TRBV19 and TRBJ1-2; D unresolved. This CDR3 is built from 13 residues. CDR1 and CDR2 (germline): LNHDA, SQIVND (reference sequence). V was pared by 7 bases and J by 6 bases, with 15 bases between.